This is a list of T cell receptor beta chains from one sample in a study of regulatory dendritic cells for organ transplantation. Clones were sequenced by immunoSEQ multiplex PCR, and TCRdb holds only the in-frame ones, with some missing. The table lists about 11,000 clones, about 81% of them singletons. No antigen has been identified for these receptors. Sequenced sample: memory CD4+ T cells from blood cultured with regulatory dendritic cells. The source is a human donor in good health. The CDR3 runs from the conserved cysteine through the conserved F or W. A D gene is named only where the DNA matches it firmly. Only part of the rows carry a size: once, few, many, or a class if the clone is expanded.

TRBJ1-1,.,TRBV5-1,.,14,CASSLSQGSTEAFF,TGCGCCAGCAGCTTGTCTCAGGGATCCACTGAAGCTTTCTTT
TRBJ1-3,.,TRBV2,.,17,CASSEFVRSNSGNTIYF,TGTGCCAGCAGTGAATTTGTCAGGTCAAACTCTGGAAACACCATATATTTT
TRBJ1-4,.,TRBV6-1,.,15,CASTGRTPRDEKLFF,TGTGCCAGCACGGGGAGGACACCAAGGGATGAAAAACTGTTTTTT
TRBJ2-5,TRBD2,TRBV7-9,.,15,CASRQLAGGQETQYF,TGTGCCAGCAGACAACTAGCGGGGGGGCAAGAGACCCAGTACTTC
TRBJ1-1,.,TRBV12-5,few,13,CASGGVDSLQAFF,TGTGCTAGTGGTGGGGTTGACAGCTTACAAGCTTTCTTT
TRBJ2-3,TRBD2,TRBV29-1,.,14,CSATTGRGTDTQYF,TGCAGCGCCACGACGGGGAGGGGTACAGATACGCAGTATTTT
TRBJ1-6,.,TRBV21-1,.,14,CARPGQVYNSPLHF,TGTGCCCGCCCGGGACAGGTTTATAATTCACCCCTCCACTTT
TRBJ2-1,TRBD2,TRBV10-3,once,14,CAIRGGGAYNEQFF,TGTGCCATCAGAGGCGGGGGGGCTTACAATGAGCAGTTCTTC
TRBJ1-5,TRBD1,TRBV2,.,14,CASSERQGGEPQHF,TGTGCCAGCAGTGAGAGACAGGGGGGAGAGCCCCAGCATTTT
TRBJ1-3,.,TRBV11-2,.,16,CASSMGRGNSGNTIYF,TGTGCCAGCAGCATGGGACGGGGGAACTCTGGAAACACCATATATTTT
TRBJ2-7,.,TRBV7-2,medium-sized,12,CASSSYIDEQYF,TGTGCCAGCAGCTCTTACATCGACGAGCAGTACTTC
TRBJ2-7,TRBD2,TRBV7-2,few,15,CASSALLAGGSEQYF,TGTGCCAGCAGCGCTCTACTAGCGGGGGGAAGCGAGCAGTACTTC
TRBJ1-2,.,TRBV6-5,.,15,CASRTGGGRDYGYTF,TGTGCCAGCAGGACTGGTGGAGGGCGCGACTATGGCTACACCTTC
TRBJ2-3,.,TRBV7-7,.,14,CASSRGGYTDTQYF,TGTGCCAGCAGTCGGGGAGGTTACACAGATACGCAGTATTTT
TRBJ2-3,TRBD2,TRBV9,.,15,CASSPSGVVGETQYF,TGTGCCAGCAGCCCTAGCGGGGTGGTGGGAGAGACGCAGTATTTT
TRBJ1-2,.,TRBV12-5,.,15,CASGLPSVGDYGYTF,TGTGCTAGTGGTTTGCCCTCGGTGGGAGACTATGGCTACACCTTC
TRBJ2-3,TRBD2,TRBV11-3,.,15,CASRLAGGSTDTQYF,TGTGCCAGCAGACTAGCGGGGGGAAGCACAGATACGCAGTATTTT
TRBJ1-3,.,TRBV19,.,16,CASTRGGRSSGNTIYF,TGTGCCAGTACCCGAGGAGGGAGATCTTCTGGAAACACCATATATTTT
TRBJ1-2,.,TRBV28,few,16,CASSLGAAGKQFGYTF,TGTGCCAGCAGTTTAGGGGCAGCGGGCAAGCAGTTTGGCTACACCTTC
TRBJ2-7,TRBD2,TRBV7-8,.,15,CASSLGAGYSYEQYF,TGTGCCAGCAGCTTAGGAGCGGGGTACTCCTACGAGCAGTACTTC
TRBJ2-7,TRBD2,TRBV9,few,13,CASSEGLAGAQYF,TGTGCCAGCAGCGAGGGACTAGCGGGAGCGCAGTACTTC
TRBJ1-4,.,TRBV6-5,.,14,CASSYGRGYEKLFF,TGTGCCAGCAGTTACGGGAGAGGCTATGAAAAACTGTTTTTT
TRBJ2-5,TRBD1,TRBV6-6,.,15,CASSSTGAEGETQYF,TGTGCCAGCAGTAGTACAGGGGCCGAGGGAGAGACCCAGTACTTC
TRBJ1-3,.,TRBV9,.,15,CASSGTTPTGNTIYF,TGTGCCAGCAGCGGGACAACTCCTACTGGAAACACCATATATTTT
TRBJ2-7,.,TRBV21-1,.,13,CADRGMASYEQYF,TGTGCCGATAGGGGGATGGCCTCCTACGAGCAGTACTTC
TRBJ2-1,TRBD1,TRBV5-1,.,15,CASSLDGQGAYEQFF,TGCGCCAGCAGCTTGGACGGACAGGGGGCCTATGAGCAGTTCTTC
TRBJ1-1,TRBD1,TRBV2,.,15,CASRARQGADTEAFF,TGTGCCAGCAGGGCGAGACAGGGGGCAGACACTGAAGCTTTCTTT
TRBJ2-5,.,TRBV6-5,once,15,CASRPRAGDSETQYF,TGTGCCAGCAGGCCCCGTGCAGGGGATAGCGAGACCCAGTACTTC
TRBJ1-2,TRBD1,TRBV5-4,.,15,CASSLDGTGGYGYTF,TGTGCCAGCAGCTTGGATGGGACAGGGGGATACGGCTACACCTTC
TRBJ2-5,TRBD1,TRBV29-1,.,14,CSVAQAGGQETQYF,TGCAGCGTTGCACAGGCAGGGGGTCAAGAGACCCAGTACTTC
TRBJ2-3,TRBD1,TRBV2,medium-sized,15,CASTQGGRDIDTQYF,TGTGCCAGCACCCAAGGGGGCAGGGACATCGATACGCAGTATTTT
TRBJ1-1,.,TRBV5-1,.,15,CASSLTGQGNTEAFF,TGCGCCAGCAGCTTGACAGGGCAGGGAAACACTGAAGCTTTCTTT
TRBJ1-6,.,TRBV9,.,16,CASSVGAGVTNSPLHF,TGTGCCAGCAGCGTAGGGGCAGGGGTTACCAATTCACCCCTCCACTTT
TRBJ1-2,.,TRBV7-2,.,16,CASSLDTLSGNYGYTF,TGTGCCAGCAGCTTAGACACATTATCAGGAAACTATGGCTACACCTTC
TRBJ1-2,.,TRBV5-4,.,14,CASSSREGGYGYTF,TGTGCCAGCAGCTCCAGAGAAGGGGGCTATGGCTACACCTTC
TRBJ1-1,.,TRBV10-1,.,19,CASSDFIRGPGPRNTEAFF,TGCGCCAGCAGTGATTTTATCAGGGGCCCCGGGCCTCGGAACACTGAAGCTTTCTTT
TRBJ2-7,TRBD1,TRBV5-1,.,15,CASSSGQVTTYEQYF,TGCGCCAGCAGCTCCGGACAGGTTACAACCTACGAGCAGTACTTC
TRBJ1-2,TRBD1,TRBV28,.,12,CASTWTGAEGTF,TGTGCCAGTACTTGGACAGGGGCCGAAGGTACCTTC
TRBJ1-1,.,TRBV4-1,few,14,CASSQVAGSTEAFF,TGCGCCAGCAGCCAAGTAGCAGGGTCCACTGAAGCTTTCTTT
TRBJ2-3,TRBD2,TRBV7-9,.,15,CASSSAGGNTDTQYF,TGTGCCAGCAGCTCCGCGGGGGGGAACACAGATACGCAGTATTTT
TRBJ2-7,.,TRBV19,.,14,CASSIAGTNDEQYF,TGTGCCAGTAGTATCGCTGGCACGAATGACGAGCAGTACTTC
TRBJ1-2,.,TRBV6-5,once,15,CASSYGRGWLDGYTF,TGTGCCAGCAGTTATGGTCGGGGGTGGTTGGATGGCTACACCTTC
TRBJ2-7,.,TRBV6-6,.,15,CASSWSAGSSYEQYF,TGTGCCAGCAGTTGGTCAGCGGGTAGCTCCTACGAGCAGTACTTC
TRBJ1-1,TRBD1,TRBV5-1,.,15,CASSSGQEGYTEAFF,TGCGCCAGCAGCTCCGGACAGGAAGGGTACACTGAAGCTTTCTTT
TRBJ2-5,.,TRBV10-3,.,12,CAISPTQETQYF,TGTGCCATCAGCCCTACTCAAGAGACCCAGTACTTC
TRBJ1-4,TRBD1,TRBV7-8,.,15,CASSSNRGTNEKLFF,TGTGCCAGCAGCTCGAACAGGGGAACTAATGAAAAACTGTTTTTT
TRBJ2-5,.,TRBV7-2,.,13,CASSARLQETQYF,TGTGCCAGCAGCGCCCGACTCCAAGAGACCCAGTACTTC
TRBJ2-2,.,TRBV4-3,.,14,CASSQERVPGELFF,TGCGCCAGCAGCCAAGAGCGGGTCCCCGGGGAGCTGTTTTTT
TRBJ2-3,TRBD2,TRBV12-5,.,17,CASGPGLAGMSTDTQYF,TGTGCTAGTGGTCCAGGACTAGCGGGGATGAGCACAGATACGCAGTATTTT
TRBJ1-1,.,TRBV19,.,15,CASNLPGTPNTEAFF,TGTGCCAGTAACCTCCCCGGGACACCGAACACTGAAGCTTTCTTT
TRBJ1-2,TRBD1,TRBV6-1,.,14,CASRGTGGAYGYTF,TGTGCCAGCAGGGGGACAGGGGGTGCTTATGGCTACACCTTC
TRBJ2-6,.,TRBV6-1,.,15,CASSPTGSGANVLTF,TGTGCCAGCAGTCCTACGGGCTCTGGGGCCAACGTCCTGACTTTC
TRBJ2-6,.,TRBV7-5,.,17,CARRHMCRQSRANVLTF,TGTGCCAGAAGGCATATGTGTAGACAAAGTCGGGCCAACGTCCTGACTTTC